Listed below are T cell receptor beta chains from one sample, sequenced in a study of T cell responses to AZD1222 COVID-19 vaccine. Sequencing used immunoSEQ multiplex PCR; TCRdb keeps in-frame clones, though not all of them. The sample includes some 200,000 clones, approximately 90% of them seen just once. This sample comprised peripheral blood, obtained on day 0 of AZD1222 vaccination. The source is an adult in good health. The CDR3 runs from the conserved cysteine through the conserved F or W. D genes are given only for firm matches.

D gene,V gene,J gene,CDR3 protein
-,TRBV29-1,TRBJ1-2,CSVAQILGNGYTF
TRBD2,TRBV19,TRBJ2-2,CASSTLAGAKTGELFF
-,TRBV13,TRBJ1-2,CASTANANYGYTF
-,TRBV5-5,TRBJ2-7,CASSLPSYEQYF
-,TRBV5-5,TRBJ1-2,CASSLGPTYYGYTF